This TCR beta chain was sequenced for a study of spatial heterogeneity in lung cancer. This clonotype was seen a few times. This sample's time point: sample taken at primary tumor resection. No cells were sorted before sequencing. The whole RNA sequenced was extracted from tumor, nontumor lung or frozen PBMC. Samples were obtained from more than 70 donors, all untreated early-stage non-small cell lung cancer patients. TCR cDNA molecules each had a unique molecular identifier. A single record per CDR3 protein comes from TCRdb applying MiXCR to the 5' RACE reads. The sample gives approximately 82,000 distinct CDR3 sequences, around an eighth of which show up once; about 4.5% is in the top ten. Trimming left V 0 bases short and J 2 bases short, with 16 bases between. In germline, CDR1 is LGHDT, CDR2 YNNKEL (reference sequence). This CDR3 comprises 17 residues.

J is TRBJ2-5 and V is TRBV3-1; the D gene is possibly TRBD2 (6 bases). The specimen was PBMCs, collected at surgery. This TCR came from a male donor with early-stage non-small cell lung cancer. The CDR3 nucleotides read TGTGCCAGCAGCCAAGATAAGGAGGGAGAAACACAAGAGACCCAGTACTTC. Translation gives CASSQDKEGETQETQYF.